The rows below give T cell receptor beta chains drawn from one sample of a study of sequential checkpoint blockade in melanoma. Measured with immunoSEQ multiplex PCR; TCRdb has only the in-frame clones, and not every one. Of about 19,000 clones in the sample, around two thirds were seen once. The starting material was CD8+ T cells sorted from blood (inferred from file names), obtained from a patient given nivolumab and ipilimumab in sequence. The receptors stem from a human donor with melanoma. Each CDR3 is given without its conserved first and last residue. Fields, in order: V gene, J gene, CDR3 protein.

V gene: TRBV4-1
J gene: TRBJ2-1
CDR3 protein: ASGLMAGYNEQF

V gene: TRBV5-6
J gene: TRBJ2-3
CDR3 protein: ASVIGQGRTDTQY

V gene: TRBV6-5
J gene: TRBJ1-5
CDR3 protein: ASKGQGRDQPQH

V gene: TRBV4-3
J gene: TRBJ2-7
CDR3 protein: ASSQGAGSYEQY

V gene: TRBV6-5
J gene: TRBJ2-7
CDR3 protein: ASSTGQGAYEQY

V gene: TRBV5-1
J gene: TRBJ2-7
CDR3 protein: ASSFLRQGSSYEQY

V gene: TRBV15
J gene: TRBJ2-1
CDR3 protein: ATSSGLAGSSYNEQF

V gene: TRBV9
J gene: TRBJ1-1
CDR3 protein: ASSASSTGNTEAF

V gene: TRBV6-1
J gene: TRBJ1-5
CDR3 protein: ASTTDLGGNQPQH

V gene: TRBV6-5
J gene: TRBJ1-6
CDR3 protein: ASSGMDSGVSPLH

V gene: TRBV4-1
J gene: TRBJ2-1
CDR3 protein: ASSLTPPSGRAHEQF

V gene: TRBV5-1
J gene: TRBJ1-5
CDR3 protein: ASRKGQGNQPQH

V gene: TRBV4-1
J gene: TRBJ1-1
CDR3 protein: ASSPWGTSSLLAEAF

V gene: TRBV2
J gene: TRBJ1-1
CDR3 protein: ASSPRDRKNAEAF

V gene: TRBV27
J gene: NA
CDR3 protein: ASRHTTGLRNEQY

V gene: TRBV14
J gene: TRBJ2-7
CDR3 protein: ASSSHRYEQY

V gene: TRBV6-5
J gene: TRBJ1-1
CDR3 protein: ASSFAGGAQDEAF

V gene: TRBV7-6
J gene: TRBJ1-1
CDR3 protein: ASSLAQGGGTEAF

V gene: TRBV27
J gene: TRBJ2-7
CDR3 protein: ASSTGTSTYEQY

V gene: TRBV6-6
J gene: TRBJ2-7
CDR3 protein: ASSYSDTYEQY

V gene: TRBV2
J gene: TRBJ1-5
CDR3 protein: ASSVSIMTNQPQH

V gene: TRBV29-1
J gene: TRBJ2-1
CDR3 protein: SVDSGSTDEQF

V gene: TRBV7-3
J gene: TRBJ1-1
CDR3 protein: ASSPGVGAEAF

V gene: TRBV9
J gene: TRBJ2-4
CDR3 protein: ASSGPGPRGDIQY

V gene: TRBV7-9
J gene: TRBJ2-2
CDR3 protein: ASSRILDRVGTGELF

V gene: TRBV7-9
J gene: TRBJ2-7
CDR3 protein: ASSQGKEQY

V gene: TRBV5-3
J gene: TRBJ2-1
CDR3 protein: ASWPGQGHNEQF

V gene: TRBV29-1
J gene: TRBJ2-3
CDR3 protein: SVEGWEGADTQY

V gene: TRBV6-1
J gene: TRBJ1-2
CDR3 protein: ASSTRYGYT

V gene: TRBV6-4
J gene: TRBJ2-7
CDR3 protein: ASSYGTSGYEQY

V gene: TRBV6-6
J gene: TRBJ1-1
CDR3 protein: ASNLGTNTEAF

V gene: TRBV25-1
J gene: TRBJ1-1
CDR3 protein: ASSAGQQFMNTEAF

V gene: TRBV5-4
J gene: TRBJ2-3
CDR3 protein: ASSPGTGSTDTQY

V gene: TRBV11-2
J gene: TRBJ1-4
CDR3 protein: ASSPGRGIDEKLF

V gene: TRBV7-9
J gene: TRBJ1-1
CDR3 protein: ASNPGGTEAF

V gene: TRBV9
J gene: TRBJ1-3
CDR3 protein: ASSPAGTGQNTIY

V gene: TRBV7-9
J gene: TRBJ2-7
CDR3 protein: ASSLVSVFDEQY

V gene: TRBV7-9
J gene: TRBJ1-3
CDR3 protein: ASSSTGNSGNTIY

V gene: TRBV28
J gene: TRBJ1-4
CDR3 protein: ASSPTGQGREKLF

V gene: TRBV6-5
J gene: TRBJ1-6
CDR3 protein: ASSYVRQGIGSPLH

V gene: TRBV2
J gene: TRBJ2-7
CDR3 protein: ASSELPTGAYSYEQY

V gene: TRBV9
J gene: TRBJ2-3
CDR3 protein: ASSVDGEPDTQY

V gene: TRBV19
J gene: TRBJ1-2
CDR3 protein: ASSMVANYGYT

V gene: TRBV7-6
J gene: TRBJ1-1
CDR3 protein: ASSLGRMNTEAF

V gene: TRBV19
J gene: TRBJ1-1
CDR3 protein: ASSAPFTGRIEAF

V gene: TRBV27
J gene: TRBJ1-2
CDR3 protein: ASSPPSPVYGYT

V gene: TRBV2
J gene: TRBJ1-2
CDR3 protein: ASSEPGTGPHRT

V gene: TRBV27
J gene: TRBJ1-2
CDR3 protein: ASSLSVGGRYGYT

V gene: TRBV9
J gene: TRBJ2-3
CDR3 protein: ASSVGDTQY

V gene: TRBV7-9
J gene: TRBJ2-3
CDR3 protein: ASGGGTSGFSTDTQY

V gene: TRBV5-1
J gene: TRBJ1-1
CDR3 protein: ASTDRVTEAF

V gene: TRBV28
J gene: TRBJ2-3
CDR3 protein: ASSLARVTDTQY